These T cell receptor beta chains were read from a single sample in a study of blood T cell repertoires in COVID-19. Some clones are missing from TCRdb's copy, which holds only in-frame ones; the method was immunoSEQ multiplex PCR. Among approximately 290,000 clones listed, 90% to 95% were seen once. The sample taken for sequencing was peripheral blood. The receptors stem from a woman in her 30s with COVID-19, enrolled during active disease. CDR3s include the opening cysteine and the closing phenylalanine or tryptophan. The D gene is left open where the match is weak. Only some rows state a clone size, as once, few, many or a class for expanded clones.

clone_size j_call v_call d_call cdr3_aa cdr3_nt
NA TRBJ2-7 TRBV3-1/TRBV3-2 NA CASSLMAEQYF TGTGCCAGCAGCCTGATGGCCGAGCAGTACTTC
NA TRBJ2-7 TRBV12-5 NA CASGLAGVSVQYF TGTGCTAGTGGTTTGGCGGGAGTTTCAGTGCAGTACTTC
NA TRBJ1-4 TRBV7-9 NA CASSLAQANEKLFF TGTGCCAGCAGCTTAGCACAGGCAAATGAAAAACTGTTTTTT
few TRBJ2-1 TRBV3-1/TRBV3-2 TRBD2 CASSHRLAGGPYNEQFF TGTGCCAGCAGCCACCGACTAGCGGGAGGGCCTTACAATGAGCAGTTCTTC
NA TRBJ1-1 TRBV6-4 NA CASSQRGNTEAFF TGTGCCAGCAGCCAGCGGGGGAACACTGAAGCTTTCTTT
NA TRBJ1-1 TRBV20-1 NA CSASRGIGTEAFF TGCAGTGCTAGTCGGGGGATCGGAACTGAAGCTTTCTTT
NA TRBJ1-3 TRBV19 NA CASRRGGSGNTIYF TGTGCCAGCCGAAGGGGCGGCTCTGGAAACACCATATATTTT
NA TRBJ2-7 TRBV29-1 NA CSTHRASYEQYF TGCAGCACCCACAGGGCGTCCTACGAGCAGTACTTC
NA TRBJ1-1 TRBV24-1 TRBD1 CATSDPPQGGAEAFF TGTGCCACCAGTGATCCTCCACAGGGGGGCGCTGAAGCTTTCTTT
NA TRBJ2-7 TRBV4-1 TRBD2 CASSQDRWSSGTYEQYF TGCGCCAGCAGCCAAGATCGGTGGTCTAGCGGAACCTACGAGCAGTACTTC
NA TRBJ2-5 TRBV12-3/TRBV12-4 NA CASSQTRETQYF TGTGCCAGCAGTCAGACACGGGAGACCCAGTACTTC
NA TRBJ1-2 TRBV6-6 TRBD1 CASGGTGSEDGYTF TGTGCCAGCGGGGGGACAGGGAGTGAGGATGGCTACACCTTC
NA TRBJ1-4 TRBV6-5 TRBD1 CASSKNRGPNEKLFF TGTGCCAGCAGCAAAAACAGGGGACCTAATGAAAAACTGTTTTTT
NA TRBJ1-2 TRBV5-1 NA CASSPTSSPGSQGYTF TGCGCCAGCAGCCCGACGTCTAGTCCAGGGTCGCAGGGCTACACCTTC
once TRBJ1-1 TRBV19 NA CATKPGSGTEAFF TGTGCCACCAAACCAGGGTCGGGCACTGAAGCTTTCTTT
NA TRBJ2-7 TRBV4-1 TRBD2 CASSQEFTSGRMQYF TGCGCCAGCAGCCAAGAGTTCACTAGCGGGAGAATGCAGTACTTC
NA TRBJ2-7 TRBV12-3/TRBV12-4 TRBD1 CASSSRQGKYF TGTGCCAGCAGTTCCCGACAGGGAAAGTACTTC
NA TRBJ1-1 TRBV5-1 TRBD1 CASTPGTGGTEAFF TGCGCCAGCACCCCCGGGACAGGGGGCACTGAAGCTTTCTTT
NA TRBJ1-1 TRBV19 NA CASTQGSREAFF TGTGCCAGTACTCAGGGGTCCCGAGAAGCTTTCTTT
NA TRBJ2-5 TRBV9 NA CASSVVGDNQETQYF TGTGCCAGCAGCGTAGTTGGGGACAACCAAGAGACCCAGTACTTC
NA TRBJ2-1 TRBV3-1/TRBV3-2 TRBD2 CASSQDLLAGVGNEQFF TGTGCCAGCAGCCAAGATCTTCTAGCGGGAGTGGGAAATGAGCAGTTCTTC
few TRBJ2-7 TRBV19 TRBD1 CASSETGAAGEQYF TGTGCCAGTAGTGAAACAGGGGCCGCTGGCGAGCAGTACTTC
NA TRBJ2-1 TRBV28 NA CASSLRENGYNEQFF TGTGCCAGCAGTTTACGGGAGAACGGGTACAATGAGCAGTTCTTC
NA TRBJ1-4 TRBV6-5 TRBD1 CASRSTGRNEKLFF TGTGCCAGCAGATCGACAGGGAGGAATGAAAAACTGTTTTTT
NA TRBJ1-2 TRBV9 TRBD1 CASSVVETGLSNYGYTF TGTGCCAGCAGCGTAGTCGAGACAGGGCTTTCTAACTATGGCTACACCTTC
NA TRBJ2-1 TRBV7-2 TRBD2 CASSLEGTSGRTNEQFF TGTGCCAGCAGCTTAGAGGGGACTAGCGGGCGGACAAATGAGCAGTTCTTC
once TRBJ1-6 TRBV7-6 NA CASSLEGAVNSPLHF TGTGCCAGCAGCTTAGAAGGGGCAGTAAATTCACCCCTCCACTTT
few TRBJ2-1 TRBV10-3 TRBD2 CAISELTTSATYNEQFF TGTGCCATCAGTGAGTTAACGACTAGCGCCACCTACAATGAGCAGTTCTTC
few TRBJ1-2 TRBV2 NA CASSEVSGDYGYTF TGTGCCAGCAGTGAAGTTAGCGGGGACTATGGCTACACCTTC
NA TRBJ2-1 TRBV27 NA CASSLSASDEQFF TGTGCCAGCAGTTTATCAGCTAGCGATGAGCAGTTCTTC
NA TRBJ2-2 TRBV7-2 NA CASSQRAGYTGELFF TGTGCCAGCAGCCAGAGGGCCGGGTACACCGGGGAGCTGTTTTTT
NA TRBJ2-7 TRBV19 NA CASSPPGLPYEQYF TGTGCCAGTAGCCCCCCCGGACTACCCTACGAGCAGTACTTC
NA TRBJ2-7 TRBV28 TRBD2 CASRIPLAGAVGEQYF TGTGCCAGCAGGATTCCCCTCGCGGGAGCAGTCGGCGAGCAGTACTTC
NA TRBJ1-1 TRBV7-2 TRBD1 CASSSDRGSEAFF TGTGCCAGCAGCTCGGACAGGGGGAGTGAAGCTTTCTTT
NA TRBJ1-1 TRBV7-9 TRBD1 CASSLQGAGTEAFF TGTGCCAGCAGCCTGCAGGGGGCAGGGACTGAAGCTTTCTTT
once TRBJ1-1 TRBV13 NA CASSTSGGYTEAFF TGTGCCAGCAGCACCTCGGGGGGATACACTGAAGCTTTCTTT
NA TRBJ2-7 TRBV6-1 NA CASSAAGTFYEQYF TGTGCCAGCAGTGCAGCCGGGACTTTCTACGAGCAGTACTTC
NA TRBJ1-2 TRBV28 NA CASRGQFWGYTF TGTGCCAGCAGGGGACAATTTTGGGGCTACACCTTC
NA TRBJ2-7 TRBV27 TRBD1 CASSFGTGSSYEQYF TGTGCCAGCAGTTTCGGGACAGGGAGCTCCTACGAGCAGTACTTC
NA TRBJ2-2 TRBV4-1 TRBD2 CASSQEGLAATGELFF TGCGCCAGCAGCCAAGAAGGACTAGCGGCCACCGGGGAGCTGTTTTTT
NA TRBJ2-2 TRBV2 NA CASSEPNTGELFF TGTGCCAGCTCGGAGCCGAACACCGGGGAGCTGTTTTTT
once TRBJ2-1 TRBV19 NA CASSIAARAYNEQFF TGTGCCAGTAGTATAGCCGCAAGAGCCTACAATGAGCAGTTCTTC
NA TRBJ1-1 TRBV6-6 NA CASSQIRGLLNTEAFF TGTGCCAGCAGTCAGATCAGGGGCCTGCTGAACACTGAAGCTTTCTTT
NA TRBJ2-1 TRBV4-1 TRBD1 CASSQVTGGLHEQFF TGCGCCAGCAGCCAAGTGACAGGGGGGTTGCATGAGCAGTTCTTC
NA TRBJ2-1 TRBV6-5 TRBD2 CASSRRTSDYNEQFF TGTGCCAGCAGCCGACGGACTAGCGATTACAATGAGCAGTTCTTC
NA TRBJ2-5 TRBV7-8 TRBD1 CASSTDRVVETQYF TGTGCCAGCAGCACCGACAGGGTTGTAGAGACCCAGTACTTC
NA TRBJ1-1 TRBV30 TRBD1 CAWLTGAGNTEAFF TGTGCCTGGTTGACAGGGGCCGGGAACACTGAAGCTTTCTTT
NA TRBJ2-3 TRBV5-1 TRBD2 CASSLDLAGVGDTQYF TGCGCCAGCAGCTTGGATCTAGCGGGAGTGGGAGATACGCAGTATTTT
NA TRBJ1-4 TRBV5-1 NA CASSRMGPTNEKLFF TGCGCCAGCAGCAGAATGGGCCCAACTAATGAAAAACTGTTTTTT
NA TRBJ2-2 TRBV7-2 TRBD1 CASRGTGTVNTGELFF TGTGCCAGCAGGGGTACCGGGACAGTGAACACCGGGGAGCTGTTTTTT
NA TRBJ1-2 TRBV27 NA CASSSAGQGDYGYTF TGTGCCAGCAGTTCCGCGGGGCAGGGTGACTATGGCTACACCTTC
few TRBJ2-7 TRBV6-5 NA CASRPPGHPGEQYF TGTGCCAGCAGGCCTCCGGGACATCCGGGGGAGCAGTACTTC
NA TRBJ2-1 TRBV30 NA CAWSVYLGTYSSYNEQFF TGTGCCTGGAGTGTATATCTAGGGACTTATAGCTCCTACAATGAGCAGTTCTTC
NA TRBJ1-2 TRBV12-3/TRBV12-4 NA CASSFYEGYTF TGTGCCAGCAGTTTTTATGAGGGCTACACCTTC
NA TRBJ2-7 TRBV7-2 TRBD2 CASSLPTSVGEQYF TGTGCCAGCAGCTTGCCCACTAGCGTCGGCGAGCAGTACTTC
once TRBJ1-2 TRBV29-1 NA CSVERLRVVGYTF TGCAGCGTTGAACGGCTCAGGGTGGTCGGCTACACCTTC
NA TRBJ1-5 TRBV6-2/TRBV6-3 NA CASSYSTGNQPQHF TGTGCCAGCAGTTACTCGACGGGTAATCAGCCCCAGCATTTT
NA TRBJ2-1 TRBV5-6 TRBD2 CASRKRGTSGSNVEQFF TGTGCCAGCAGGAAGAGGGGGACTAGCGGGAGTAATGTTGAGCAGTTCTTC
NA TRBJ2-5 TRBV5-1 NA CASSLAGTEETQYF TGCGCCAGCAGCTTGGCCGGCACAGAAGAGACCCAGTACTTC
NA TRBJ1-1 TRBV6-2/TRBV6-3 NA CASSYLRGSTEAFF TGTGCCAGCAGTTACCTCAGGGGTTCCACTGAAGCTTTCTTT